One sample yielded the 20 T cell receptor beta chains listed below, sequenced in a study of T cells in Graves' hyperthyroidism and ophthalmopathy. Amplification yielded TCR beta CDR3 regions, with RNA transcripts as the source. Carried out on the TCR CDR3, a first-round RT-PCR used the HTBI primer set. TCRdb re-called the multiplex PCR reads with MiXCR, one entry per CDR3 protein. The table includes fewer than 650,000 distinct CDR3 sequences, 11% to 15% detected once. The specimen sequenced was blood. These receptors originate from a woman in her twenties or thirties with Graves' hyperthyroidism that later progressed to Graves' ophthalmopathy.

The rearrangement joins TRBV24-1 to TRBJ1-3; D may be TRBD1 (5 bases). CDR3 size: 15 residues. V lost 9 bases and J lost 4, with 18 bases in between. Germline V gene sequence: CDR1 KGHDR, CDR2 SFDVKD. Written as DNA, the CDR3 is TGTGCCACCCGTCAGGAGGGGTCGGCGGGAAACACCATATATTTT. Protein: CATRQEGSAGNTIYF.

This clonotype appeared many times. This chain uses TRBV27 with TRBJ1-2; D perhaps matches TRBD1 (5 bases). In germline, CDR1 is MNHEY, CDR2 SMNVEV (reference sequence). Trimming took 10 bases from V and 4 from J, leaving 16 bases between them. The CDR3 is 13 amino acids. The CDR3 nucleotides read TGTGCCACCAAACGCAGGGAGAGCTATGGCTACACCTTC. The encoded protein is CATKRRESYGYTF.

V and J are TRBV7-2 and TRBJ1-1, with D perhaps matching TRBD1 (5 bases). This CDR3 region has 14 residues. Germline CDR1 and CDR2: SGHTA and FQGNSA. The ends were cut back, 0 bases at V and 11 bases at J, with 16 bases in the middle. CDR3 sequence reads: CASSLALDGTEAFF. The CDR3, as DNA: TGTGCCAGCAGCTTAGCGCTAGATGGGACCGAGGCTTTCTTT.

In its sample, this clonotype was seen many times. The chain combines TRBV12-3 or TRBV12-4 with TRBJ1-4; D not certain. This CDR3 spans 14 amino acids. V shed 3 bases and J shed 4 bases, with 9 bases lying between them. CDR3 sequence: CASSLNSHNEKLFF. The CDR3 bases are TGTGCCAGCAGTTTGAACAGTCATAATGAAAAACTGTTTTTT.

This clonotype appeared many times. The CDR3 loop is CASSSWVRQETQYF. The CDR3 region has the DNA TGTGCCAGTAGTTCCTGGGTTCGCCAAGAGACCCAGTACTTC. V gene TRBV19 combines with J gene TRBJ2-5; no clear D gene. Trimming stripped 5 bases from V and 1 base from J, with 11 bases between. This CDR3 has 14 residues. CDR1 and CDR2 from the germline V gene are LNHDA and SQIVND (reference sequence).

This clonotype appeared a few times. The V and J genes are TRBV6-1 and TRBJ1-5; D unresolved. The CDR3 consists of 13 residues. Deletions cut 6 bases from V and 4 bases from J, with 10 bases between. Germline CDR1 MNHNS, CDR2 SASEGT. Here the CDR3 DNA reads TGTGCCAGCAGGAGGGATCTAAATCAGCCCCAGCATTTT. It encodes CASRRDLNQPQHF.

This clonotype was seen only a few times. The rearrangement uses TRBV14 and TRBJ2-5, with D tentatively TRBD1 (7 bases). This CDR3 region has 15 residues. Trimming removed 6 bases from V and 3 bases from J, with 17 bases in between. Looked up from germline, CDR1 is SGHDN and CDR2 is FVKESK. The CDR3: CASRPSGGPKETQYF. CDR3 nucleotides: TGTGCCAGCAGACCTTCAGGGGGGCCGAAAGAGACCCAGTACTTC. The variable domain in full, with the rest retrieved from reference TRBV14 and TRBJ2-5, is EAGVTQFPSHSVIEKGQTVTLRCDPISGHDNLYWYRRVMGKEIKFLLHFVKESKQDESGMPNNRFLAERTGGTYSTLKVQPAELEDSGVYFCASRPSGGPKETQYFGPGTRLLVL.

The chain has TRBV6-2 or TRBV6-3 and TRBJ2-7; D not certain. Germline V gene sequence: CDR1 MNHEY, CDR2 SVGEGT. Deletions cut 7 bases from V and 4 bases from J, with 17 bases between. The CDR3 loop spans 14 amino acids. This CDR3 reads CASTTRSRRYEQYF. In DNA, the CDR3 is TGTGCCAGCACCACACGTAGCAGGCGGTACGAGCAGTACTTC.

Ten or more counts support this clonotype. The V gene is TRBV19, the J gene TRBJ1-2, with 9 bases matching TRBD1. V dropped 4 bases and J dropped 4; count of bases not matched to a gene: 7. The CDR3 has 15 residues. Germline V gene sequence: CDR1 LNHDA, CDR2 SQIVND (reference sequence). The CDR3 loop is CASSTFGQGSYGYTF. For the CDR3, the DNA is TGTGCCAGTAGTACCTTCGGACAGGGGAGCTATGGCTACACCTTC.

The chain couples TRBV27 to TRBJ2-7; D remains unclear. The CDR3 is made up of 15 amino acids. Per germline, CDR1 MNHEY and CDR2 SMNVEV (reference sequence). V shed 5 bases and J shed 5 bases, with 19 bases lying between them. Here the CDR3 reads CASSLHRPEAHEQYF. The CDR3 bases are TGTGCCAGCAGTCTCCATCGACCAGAAGCGCACGAGCAGTACTTC.

Many counts were recorded for this clonotype. V usage is TRBV7-2 and J usage is TRBJ2-2; 8 nucleotides align to TRBD1. The CDR3 has 14 amino acids. Germline V lookup: CDR1 SGHTA, CDR2 FQGNSA. The J segment lost 8 bases and the V segment lost 7 bases, leaving 9 bases of the junction unmatched. CDR3 sequence: CASTSDRGRGELFF. CDR3 coding DNA: TGTGCCAGCACCTCTGACAGGGGTAGGGGGGAGCTGTTTTTT.

This clonotype was seen a few times. The chain joins TRBV28 to TRBJ2-7; 8 bases line up with TRBD2. J gave up 1 base and V 5 bases, and 10 bases lay outside the gene matches. The CDR3 sequence is 16 residues long. Per the germline V gene, CDR1 is MDHEN and CDR2 is SYDVKM. Here the CDR3 reads CASSEHSGAQSYEQYF. In nucleotides, the CDR3 is TGTGCCAGCAGTGAGCATAGCGGGGCGCAATCCTACGAGCAGTACTTC.

The chain employs TRBV7-9 and TRBJ2-3; the D gene is possibly TRBD2 (6 bases). The CDR3 loop spans 16 amino acids. Trimming took 1 base from V and 3 from J, leaving 14 bases between them. Germline V CDR1 and CDR2: SEHNR, FQNEAQ (reference sequence). The CDR3 here is CASSLGVAVDTDTQYF. The DNA for the CDR3 is TGTGCCAGCAGCTTAGGTGTAGCGGTGGATACAGATACGCAGTATTTT.

This clonotype was seen a few times. V usage is TRBV10-1 and J usage is TRBJ2-1, with D perhaps given as TRBD1 or TRBD2 (5 bases each). V was trimmed by 3 bases and J by 9 bases, leaving 9 bases between them. Germline loops: CDR1 WNHNN, CDR2 SYGVQD (reference sequence). The length of the CDR3 is 12 residues. The CDR3 DNA is TGCGCCAGCAGTGAAAACGGGGCTGAGCAGTTCTTC. It translates to CASSENGAEQFF.

This clonotype was counted ten times or more. This sequence joins TRBV20-1 and TRBJ2-1; 10 bases line up with TRBD2. The CDR3 spans 16 residues. The ends lost 2 bases at V and 9 bases at J; junction bases unmatched: 13. Germline assignment: CDR1 DFQATT and CDR2 SNEGSKA (reference sequence). The CDR3, as DNA: TGCAGTGCTAGACAAGCGGGAGGGCCAAAAGGGGGTGAGCAGTTCTTC. Translating it yields CSARQAGGPKGGEQFF.

The DNA of the CDR3 is TGTGCCTGTCGGACAGGGGGAAGCTACGAGCAGTACTTC. It codes for CACRTGGSYEQYF. This chain joins TRBV30 and TRBJ2-7; TRBD1 matches 10 bases. The CDR3 loop spans 13 amino acids. The V gene's germline CDR1 is GTSNPN and CDR2 SVGIG (reference sequence). The V segment lost 6 bases and the J segment 3 bases; nucleotides outside the gene matches: 5.

As concerns this clonotype: A much larger clonotype is one base distant, so this may be a read error. This sequence joins TRBV19 and TRBJ1-2, with TRBD1 matching over 7 bases. The length of the CDR3 is 15 residues. Germline CDR1 reads LNHDA; CDR2 reads SQIVND (reference sequence). The CDR3 nucleotides are TGTGCCAGCCGCTCCAACAGGGACAGTAACTATGGCCACACCTTC. Amino acid sequence: CASRSNRDSNYGHTF.

Here the CDR3 reads CSVGAFGSSNTEAFF. The CDR3 DNA reads TGCAGCGTTGGGGCCTTCGGCAGTTCGAACACTGAAGCTTTCTTT. The chain is built from TRBV29-1 and TRBJ1-1; D remains unclear. Trimming pared 4 bases from V and 1 base from J, leaving 16 bases between. CDR1 is SQVTM and CDR2 is ANQGSEA in the germline V gene. The CDR3 has 15 amino acids. Complete variable domain (other parts from reference TRBV29-1 and TRBJ1-1): SAVISQKPSRDICQRGTSLTIQCQVDSQVTMMFWYRQQPGQSLTLIATANQGSEATYESGFVIDKFPISRPNLTFSTLTVSNMSPEDSSIYLCSVGAFGSSNTEAFFGQGTRLTVV.

The V and J genes are TRBV19 and TRBJ2-3, with 9 bases lining up with TRBD2. Unmatched junction bases numbered 6, after V lost 5 bases and J lost 0 bases. The CDR3 length is 16 residues. Per the germline V gene, CDR1 is LNHDA and CDR2 is SQIVND (reference sequence). The DNA of the CDR3 is TGTGCCAGTAGTTCGCTAGCGGGGACTAGCACAGATACGCAGTATTTT. It translates to CASSSLAGTSTDTQYF. Complete variable domain (other parts from reference TRBV19 and TRBJ2-3): DGGITQSPKYLFRKEGQNVTLSCEQNLNHDAMYWYRQDPGQGLRLIYYSQIVNDFQKGDIAEGYSVSREKKESFPLTVTSAQKNPTAFYLCASSSLAGTSTDTQYFGPGTRLTVL.

This clonotype was seen only once. This chain links TRBV28 with TRBJ1-6; D gene uncertain. Trimming left V 4 bases short and J 6 bases short, with 7 bases between. Looked up from germline, CDR1 is MDHEN and CDR2 is SYDVKM. The CDR3 is 13 amino acids. CDR3 sequence reads: CASSSDGNSPLHF. The CDR3, as DNA: TGTGCCAGCAGTTCGGACGGTAATTCACCCCTCCACTTT.